This note documents a single T cell receptor beta chain sequence. Its antigen is not identified. The PCR ran on 60 Vbeta and 13 Jbeta primers. The data were produced by immunoSEQ multiplex PCR, yet TCRdb's version contains in-frame clones alone and is incomplete. The sample records 110,000 to 150,000 clones, approximately 78% being singletons. V was clipped by 0 bases and J by 2 bases, with 16 bases between them. The CDR3 runs 17 residues. Germline CDR1 reads MGHRA; CDR2 reads YSYEKL. The entry originates in a study of cytomegalovirus exposure and HLA in healthy donors. Study results and caveats: Accurate HLA-A and HLA-B prediction from TCR beta sequences was reported for most subjects. It was in a later analysis that TCR association rates were seen to vary by HLA locus, highest for DRB1 and lowest for HLA-C.

Source material: PBMCs. The chain recombines TRBV4-1 with TRBJ2-5; no definite D call. The clonotype comes from a female donor in good health and CMV-seronegative. CDR3 sequence: CASSQDLRVYRQETQYF. The CDR3 DNA sequence: TGCGCCAGCAGCCAAGATCTTCGAGTATACCGACAAGAGACCCAGTACTTC.